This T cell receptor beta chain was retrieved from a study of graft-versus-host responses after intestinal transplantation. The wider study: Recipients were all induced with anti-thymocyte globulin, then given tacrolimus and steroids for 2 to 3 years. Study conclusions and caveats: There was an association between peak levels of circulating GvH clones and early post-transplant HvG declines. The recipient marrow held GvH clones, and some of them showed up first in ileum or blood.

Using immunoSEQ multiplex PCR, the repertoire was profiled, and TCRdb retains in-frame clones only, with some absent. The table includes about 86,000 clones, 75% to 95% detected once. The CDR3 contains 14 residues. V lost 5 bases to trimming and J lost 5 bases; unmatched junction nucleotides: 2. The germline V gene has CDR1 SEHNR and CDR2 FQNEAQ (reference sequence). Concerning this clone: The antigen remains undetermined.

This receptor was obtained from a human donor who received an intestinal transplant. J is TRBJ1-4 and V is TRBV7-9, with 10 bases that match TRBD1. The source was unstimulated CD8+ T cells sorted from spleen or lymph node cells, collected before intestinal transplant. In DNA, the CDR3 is TGTGCCAGCAGCATGGGACAGGGGAATGAAAAACTGTTTTTT. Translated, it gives CASSMGQGNEKLFF.